The rows below give T cell receptor beta chains drawn from one sample of a study of lymphopenia after photon versus proton radiotherapy. Using immunoSEQ multiplex PCR, the repertoire was profiled, and TCRdb retains in-frame clones only, with some absent. This sample has around 50,000 clones; 70% to 85% occur once, and the top ten carry approximately 2%. This material consisted of peripheral blood, taken from a patient treated with proton-based radiotherapy. These receptors all come from a man in his sixties with pancreatic cancer. The CDR3 runs from the conserved cysteine through the conserved F or W. The D gene is left open where the match is weak. A clone size is listed for some rows: how often the clone was seen (once, few, many), or a class if it is expanded.

TRBV28	TRBJ1-5	NA	NA	CASLLQGNQPQHF	TGTGCCAGCCTTCTACAGGGCAATCAGCCCCAGCATTTT
TRBV5-1	TRBJ1-1	NA	NA	CASSLGGTGLRTRTEAFF	TGCGCCAGCAGCTTGGGGGGTACAGGGCTGAGAACGAGGACTGAAGCTTTCTTT
TRBV27	TRBJ2-1	NA	TRBD2	CASSLILAGGYNEQFF	TGTGCCAGCAGTTTGATTTTAGCGGGAGGGTACAATGAGCAGTTCTTC
TRBV6-1	TRBJ2-1	NA	TRBD2	CASSETSGRSSYNEQFF	TGTGCCAGCAGTGAAACTAGCGGGAGGAGCTCCTACAATGAGCAGTTCTTC
TRBV5-6	TRBJ2-1	NA	TRBD1	CASSFAGGYNEQFF	TGTGCCAGCAGCTTTGCAGGGGGCTACAATGAGCAGTTCTTC
TRBV28	TRBJ2-3	NA	NA	CASSLWDSTDTQYF	TGTGCCAGCAGTTTATGGGACAGCACAGATACGCAGTATTTT
TRBV11-2	TRBJ1-1	few	NA	CASSEGRGLNTEAFF	TGTGCCAGCAGCGAAGGGAGGGGGTTGAACACTGAAGCTTTCTTT
TRBV28	TRBJ2-7	NA	TRBD1	CASSSFRDRGSYEQYF	TGTGCCAGCAGTTCCTTCCGGGACAGGGGGTCCTACGAGCAGTACTTC
TRBV19	TRBJ2-2	NA	TRBD2	CASSRGLAGGETGELFF	TGTGCCAGTAGTCGTGGACTAGCGGGAGGCGAGACCGGGGAGCTGTTTTTT
TRBV2	TRBJ2-3	NA	NA	CASRRGLTDTQYF	TGTGCCAGCAGAAGGGGGTTGACAGATACGCAGTATTTT
TRBV28	TRBJ1-2	NA	NA	CASSTPKGYGYTF	TGTGCCAGCAGCACGCCGAAGGGGTATGGCTACACCTTC
TRBV10-3	TRBJ1-1	NA	NA	CATGASPQNTEAFF	TGTGCCACAGGGGCTTCGCCACAAAACACTGAAGCTTTCTTT
TRBV2	TRBJ2-1	NA	NA	CASSERAGARIEQFF	TGTGCCAGCAGTGAACGGGCAGGGGCTAGGATTGAGCAGTTCTTC
TRBV6-5	TRBJ2-7	NA	NA	CASSYSSVELGGEQYF	TGTGCCAGCAGTTACTCAAGCGTCGAGCTGGGTGGCGAGCAGTACTTC
TRBV28	TRBJ1-3	NA	NA	CASSPPGISGNTIYF	TGTGCCAGCAGCCCACCGGGAATCTCTGGAAACACCATATATTTT
TRBV7-2	TRBJ2-2	NA	TRBD1	CASSPGTGVTGELFF	TGTGCCAGCAGCCCCGGGACAGGGGTTACCGGGGAGCTGTTTTTT
TRBV5-1	TRBJ2-3	NA	TRBD2	CASSFRVPLAGVSTDTQYF	TGCGCCAGCAGCTTTCGGGTACCCCTAGCGGGAGTCTCCACAGATACGCAGTATTTT
TRBV4-3	TRBJ2-2	NA	TRBD2	CASSQEVAGGPNTGELFF	TGCGCCAGCAGCCAAGAAGTAGCGGGAGGGCCGAACACCGGGGAGCTGTTTTTT
TRBV27	TRBJ1-5	NA	TRBD1	CASSLKRQGVSNQPQHF	TGTGCCAGCAGCCTAAAACGACAGGGGGTTAGCAATCAGCCCCAGCATTTT
TRBV28	TRBJ1-1	NA	NA	CASSLLGFEAFF	TGTGCCAGCAGTTTGCTCGGTTTCGAAGCTTTCTTT
TRBV30	TRBJ1-2	NA	NA	CAATGSLYGYTF	TGTGCCGCGACAGGATCACTCTATGGCTACACCTTC
TRBV7-8	TRBJ2-7	NA	NA	CASSSLRGGTYEQYF	TGTGCCAGCAGCTCCCTTCGGGGAGGCACCTACGAGCAGTACTTC
TRBV2	TRBJ1-1	NA	NA	CASKGGFGTEAFF	TGTGCCAGCAAAGGAGGGTTCGGCACTGAAGCTTTCTTT
TRBV6-5	TRBJ2-2	NA	TRBD2	CASIRLAGGVGELFF	TGTGCCAGCATCAGACTAGCGGGCGGCGTCGGGGAGCTGTTTTTT
TRBV5-1	TRBJ2-1	few	TRBD2	CASSTSGRGEQFF	TGCGCCAGCAGCACTAGCGGGAGGGGTGAGCAGTTCTTC
TRBV28	TRBJ1-4	NA	NA	CASRFGTEKLFF	TGTGCCAGCAGATTCGGGACCGAAAAACTGTTTTTT
TRBV2	TRBJ1-1	NA	NA	CASSVYGEKAEAFF	TGTGCCAGCAGTGTGTATGGGGAGAAGGCTGAAGCTTTCTTT
TRBV10-3	TRBJ2-7	NA	NA	CAISEDRRSYEQYF	TGTGCCATCAGTGAGGACAGACGGTCCTACGAGCAGTACTTC
TRBV6-1	TRBJ1-1	NA	NA	CASSPVTALNTEAFF	TGTGCCAGCAGTCCCGTGACAGCTCTGAACACTGAAGCTTTCTTT
TRBV30	TRBJ1-2	NA	TRBD1	CAWSVEAGGYDGYTF	TGTGCCTGGAGTGTCGAGGCAGGGGGTTATGATGGCTACACCTTC
TRBV19	TRBJ2-7	NA	NA	CASSIQGTYAEQYF	TGTGCCAGTAGTATACAGGGGACGTATGCCGAGCAGTACTTC
TRBV28	TRBJ2-1	NA	NA	CASRARTAFEQFF	TGTGCCAGCAGAGCCCGGACTGCCTTTGAGCAGTTCTTC
TRBV6-6	TRBJ2-7	NA	TRBD2	CASSTLAGASEQYF	TGTGCCAGCAGTACGCTAGCGGGAGCCAGCGAGCAGTACTTC
TRBV6-6	TRBJ1-5	NA	NA	CASSYGRQHSNQPQHF	TGTGCCAGCAGTTACGGTAGGCAGCATAGCAATCAGCCCCAGCATTTT
TRBV2	TRBJ2-3	once	TRBD2	CASSYTSGRDTQYF	TGTGCCAGCAGTTACACTAGCGGGAGAGATACGCAGTATTTT
TRBV5-1	TRBJ2-1	NA	TRBD2	CASSLELATYNEQFF	TGCGCCAGCAGCTTGGAACTAGCGACCTACAATGAGCAGTTCTTC
TRBV9	TRBJ2-3	NA	TRBD2	CASSVDRLAGTDTQYF	TGTGCCAGCAGCGTAGATCGACTAGCGGGCACAGATACGCAGTATTTT
TRBV5-1	TRBJ1-4	few	NA	CASSLGPSEREKLFF	TGCGCCAGCAGCTTGGGGCCCTCCGAGAGGGAAAAACTGTTTTTT
TRBV15	TRBJ1-1	few	NA	CATSIGRSRTEAFF	TGTGCCACCAGCATCGGCAGGTCGCGCACTGAAGCTTTCTTT
TRBV28	TRBJ1-2	NA	NA	CASSLLRGGPTNYGYTF	TGTGCCAGCAGTTTATTGAGGGGGGGCCCTACTAACTATGGCTACACCTTC
TRBV29-1	TRBJ2-5	NA	NA	CSVARMDSPQETQYF	TGCAGCGTTGCTAGAATGGACAGCCCCCAGGAGACCCAGTACTTC
TRBV6-5	TRBJ1-3	NA	TRBD1	CASKGTGGPGNTIYF	TGTGCCAGCAAGGGGACAGGGGGCCCAGGAAACACCATATATTTT
TRBV4-1	TRBJ2-7	NA	TRBD2	CASSQVLAGNYEQYF	TGCGCCAGCAGCCAAGTTCTAGCGGGTAATTACGAGCAGTACTTC
TRBV29-1	TRBJ1-6	NA	TRBD1	CSVRTGGSYNSPLHF	TGCAGCGTTCGGACAGGGGGATCCTATAATTCACCCCTCCACTTT
TRBV11-1	TRBJ1-5	NA	NA	CASPRGPGNQPQHF	TGTGCCAGCCCTCGAGGGCCGGGCAATCAGCCCCAGCATTTT
TRBV30	TRBJ1-6	NA	NA	CAWSVPESSYNSPLHF	TGTGCCTGGAGTGTACCTGAGAGCTCCTATAATTCACCCCTCCACTTT
TRBV18	TRBJ1-4	NA	NA	CASSPPGASTEKLFF	TGTGCCAGCTCACCGCCGGGAGCGTCGACTGAAAAACTGTTTTTT
TRBV11-3	TRBJ2-7	NA	NA	CASRLVYEQYF	TGTGCGTCGAGGTTAGTCTACGAGCAGTACTTC
TRBV11-2	TRBJ2-3	few	TRBD2	CASSHTSGIWDTQYF	TGTGCCAGCAGCCATACTAGCGGGATCTGGGATACGCAGTATTTT
TRBV6-6	TRBJ2-2	NA	TRBD2	CASSLRLAGTTGELFF	TGTGCCAGCAGTCTCCGACTAGCGGGGACTACCGGGGAGCTGTTTTTT
TRBV11-2	TRBJ1-2	NA	NA	CASSLVAASNYGYTF	TGTGCCAGCAGCTTAGTGGCAGCCTCAAACTATGGCTACACCTTC
TRBV11-3	TRBJ2-7	NA	NA	CASSLAYRDLEQYF	TGTGCCAGCAGCTTAGCGTACAGAGACTTGGAGCAGTACTTC
TRBV4-3	TRBJ2-3	NA	TRBD2	CASSQELGTSVADTQYF	TGCGCCAGCAGCCAAGAACTCGGGACTAGTGTCGCAGATACGCAGTATTTT